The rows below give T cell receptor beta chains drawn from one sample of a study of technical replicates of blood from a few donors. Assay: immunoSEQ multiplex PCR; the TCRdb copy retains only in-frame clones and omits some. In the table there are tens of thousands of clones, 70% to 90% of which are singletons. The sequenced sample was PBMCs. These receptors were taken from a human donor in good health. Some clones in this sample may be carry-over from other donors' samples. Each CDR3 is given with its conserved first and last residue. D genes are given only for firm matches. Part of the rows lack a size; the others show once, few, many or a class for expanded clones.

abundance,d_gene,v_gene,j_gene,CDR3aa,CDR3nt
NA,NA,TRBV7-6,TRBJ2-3,CASSPSNVGTDTQYF,TGTGCCAGCAGCCCGAGTAATGTGGGCACAGATACGCAGTATTTT
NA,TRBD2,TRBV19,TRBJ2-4,CASSIVGGGGNIQYF,TGTGCCAGTAGTATAGTGGGCGGGGGAGGGAACATTCAGTACTTC
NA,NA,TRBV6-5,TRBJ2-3,CASSYRGRGYDTQYF,TGTGCCAGCAGTTACCGGGGGAGAGGATATGATACGCAGTATTTT
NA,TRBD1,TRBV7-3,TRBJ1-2,CASHGQGVYGYTF,TGTGCCAGCCACGGACAGGGGGTCTATGGCTACACCTTC
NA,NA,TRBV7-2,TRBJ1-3,CASSRQGPTGGNTIYF,TGTGCCAGCAGCCGTCAGGGGCCCACTGGGGGAAACACCATATATTTT
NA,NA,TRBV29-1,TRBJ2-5,CSAQASGETQYF,TGCAGCGCCCAAGCCAGCGGGGAGACCCAGTACTTC
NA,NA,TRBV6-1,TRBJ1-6,CASLGQGNSPLHF,TGTGCCAGCCTTGGTCAGGGGAATTCACCCCTCCACTTT
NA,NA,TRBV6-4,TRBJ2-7,CASSDGLSYEQYF,TGTGCCAGCAGTGACGGGCTCAGCTACGAGCAGTACTTC
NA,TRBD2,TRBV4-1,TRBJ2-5,CASSQEVAGGPRETQYF,TGCGCCAGCAGCCAAGAAGTAGCGGGAGGGCCAAGGGAGACCCAGTACTTC
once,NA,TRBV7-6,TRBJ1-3,CASSLGPPQGSGNTIYF,TGTGCCAGCAGCTTAGGTCCCCCACAGGGCTCTGGAAACACCATATATTTT
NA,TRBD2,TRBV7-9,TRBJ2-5,CASSSGLAGEETQYF,TGTGCCAGCAGCTCGGGACTAGCGGGTGAAGAGACCCAGTACTTC
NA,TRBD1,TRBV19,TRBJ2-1,CASSPGQGFNEQFF,TGTGCCAGTAGTCCGGGACAGGGGTTCAATGAGCAGTTCTTC
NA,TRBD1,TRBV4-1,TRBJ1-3,CASSQVGTGGGNTIYF,TGCGCCAGCAGCCAAGTCGGGACAGGGGGTGGAAACACCATATATTTT
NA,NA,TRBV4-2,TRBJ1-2,CASSQDSGNYGYTF,TGTGCCAGCAGCCAAGATTCGGGGAACTATGGCTACACCTTC
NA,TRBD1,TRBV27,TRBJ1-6,CASSSMGQPNSPLHF,TGTGCCAGCAGTTCTATGGGACAGCCCAATTCACCCCTCCACTTT
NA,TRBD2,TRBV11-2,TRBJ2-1,CASSLDRLAGGLF,TGTGCCAGCAGCTTAGACCGCTTAGCGGGAGGGCTCTTC
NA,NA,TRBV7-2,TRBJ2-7,CASSLEQVAGQYF,TGTGCCAGCAGCTTGGAACAGGTGGCCGGGCAGTACTTC
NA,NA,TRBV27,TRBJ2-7,CASSPRLHEQYF,TGTGCCAGCAGTCCCAGACTCCACGAGCAGTACTTC
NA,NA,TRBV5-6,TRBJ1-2,CASSMELSGDYGYTF,TGTGCCAGCAGCATGGAATTATCGGGGGACTATGGCTACACCTTC
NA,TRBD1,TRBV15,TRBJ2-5,CATSIGQGQAETQYF,TGTGCCACCAGCATCGGGCAGGGACAGGCAGAGACCCAGTACTTC
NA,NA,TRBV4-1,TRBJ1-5,CASSQVQGGNQPQHF,TGCGCCAGCAGCCAAGTCCAGGGCGGCAATCAGCCCCAGCATTTT
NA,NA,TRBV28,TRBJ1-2,CASRPPTGSGYTF,TGTGCCAGCAGACCCCCCACAGGTTCCGGCTACACCTTC
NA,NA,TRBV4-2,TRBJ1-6,CASSQDLGQSSYNSPLHF,TGTGCCAGCAGCCAAGACCTCGGACAGAGCTCCTATAATTCACCCCTCCACTTT
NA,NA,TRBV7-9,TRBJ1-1,CASSFQGENTEAFF,TGTGCCAGCAGCTTCCAGGGCGAGAACACTGAAGCTTTCTTT
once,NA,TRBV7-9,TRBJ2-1,CASSLGQDYNEQFF,TGTGCCAGCAGCTTGGGCCAGGACTACAATGAGCAGTTCTTC
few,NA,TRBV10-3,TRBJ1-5,CAITATSYSNQPQHF,TGTGCCATCACCGCAACAAGTTATAGCAATCAGCCCCAGCATTTT